Below are 4 T cell receptor beta chains sequenced from a single sample in a study of a mutant IDH1 vaccine in newly diagnosed glioma. The time point is: baseline, week 1 (first vaccination visit). Treatment given: pre-vaccination baseline after standard-of-care therapy. The repertoire was sequenced with immunoSEQ multiplex PCR; TCRdb's copy has only in-frame clones and lacks some. This table has about 30,000 clones, over 75% appearing once. Material: PBMCs, obtained from a glioma patient treated with radiotherapy, temozolomide or both. The receptor source for this set is a man aged 30 to 45 with glioma.

V and J are TRBV5-6 and TRBJ1-3; 7 positions match TRBD1. The germline V gene encodes CDR1 SGHDT and CDR2 YYEEEE. The CDR3 extends over 16 amino acids. The V and J ends lost 0 bases and 0 bases, in that order; junction bases with no gene match: 3. CDR3 in amino acids: CASSLDRGYSGNTIYF. CDR3 in DNA: TGTGCCAGCAGCTTGGACAGGGGCTACTCTGGAAACACCATATATTTT.

The chain employs TRBV9 and TRBJ1-1, with 8 positions matching TRBD1. The CDR3 covers 15 residues. J was trimmed by 5 bases and V by 0 bases; bases with no gene match: 6. CDR1 is SGDLS and CDR2 is YYNGEE in the germline V gene. In DNA form, the CDR3 reads TGTGCCAGCAGCGTAGGAACAGGGGGGGGGACTGAAGCTTTCTTT. Translation gives CASSVGTGGGTEAFF.

This clone was seen a handful of times. The chain is built from TRBV28 and TRBJ1-1; 8 bases fit TRBD1. Germline CDR1 and CDR2: MDHEN and SYDVKM. V was pared by 7 bases and J by 6 bases, with 7 bases of the junction left unmatched. The CDR3 contains 13 residues. CDR3 sequence (DNA): TGTGCCAGCATGGACAGGGCATCCTCTGAAGCTTTCTTT. Amino acids: CASMDRASSEAFF.

The rearrangement joins TRBV6-5 to TRBJ1-1, with D tentatively TRBD1 (5 bases). Per the germline V gene, CDR1 is MNHEY and CDR2 is SVGAGI. The germline V and J ends were trimmed by 6 bases and 4 bases, with 15 bases remaining between them. CDR3 length: 14 amino acids. The CDR3 DNA reads as TGTGCCAGCAGGCCGCCCGGAGGGGCCACTGAAGCTTTCTTT. Its protein product is CASRPPGGATEAFF.